The rows below give T cell receptor beta chains drawn from one sample of a study of T cell repertoires in cytomegalovirus infection. Each CDR3 protein is one row after TCRdb ran MiXCR on the reads. The data hold more than 65,000 distinct CDR3 sequences, with approximately 46% observed a single time. No antigens are known for them. Material: CD8+ T cells from cultured PBMCs, obtained from culture after CMV antigen stimulation. Receptor source: a human donor in good health (CMV status not recorded). Some clones in this sample may be carry-over from other donors' samples. CDR3s leave out the opening cysteine and the closing phenylalanine or tryptophan. The order of the fields is V gene, D gene, CDR3 protein. D genes are given only for firm matches.

>TRBV9|TRBD2
ASSVGSSGRVGQF
>TRBV4-3|-
ASSQVMVNEQF
>TRBV11-1|-
ASSLRFNYGYT
>TRBV10-3|TRBD1
AISAPLGPGGKF
>TRBV27|-
ASSLSGDTGTGYT
>TRBV12-3/TRBV12-4|-
ASSLDRKDQPQH
>TRBV19|TRBD1
ASSFRTGANYGYT
>TRBV28|-
ASSIGRTHTEAF
>TRBV11-2|-
ASSPRLGGPYNEQF
>TRBV19|-
ASGGTPMGEQF
>TRBV6-1|-
ASSEDYTGNYSNQPQH
>TRBV7-6|-
ASSLGGGLGQNEQY
>TRBV4-1|TRBD2
ASSRAGGSTDTQY
>TRBV7-9|TRBD2
ASSSGTSGGVVNEQF
>TRBV7-9|-
ASTPNRMNTEAF
>TRBV27|-
ASGGSSYEQY
>TRBV6-5|-
ASRQGRDSTDTQY
>TRBV7-3|TRBD1
ASSFGTGIYNEQF
>TRBV19|TRBD2
ASSHLAVEYNEQF
>TRBV25-1|-
ASRGLRQADENLF
>TRBV6-2/TRBV6-3|TRBD1
ASSLTGALLGTEAF
>TRBV10-3|TRBD1
AIRTDRGDTQY
>TRBV27|TRBD2
ASRGGSEQY
>TRBV7-4|-
ASSLPLNTEAF
>TRBV7-8|-
ASSLALGSYNEQF
>TRBV12-3/TRBV12-4|-
ASILDLGAGELF
>TRBV7-6|TRBD2
ASSLLAGGRNYEQF
>TRBV7-4|TRBD2
ASSLEDTRGGYNEQF
>TRBV7-8|-
ASSPGGKGTEAF
>TRBV27|TRBD2
ASSLFGLAGEYEQY
>TRBV6-2/TRBV6-3|-
ASSSIGLPRQETQY
>TRBV12-3/TRBV12-4|-
ASSDLTRATGELF
>TRBV7-2|-
ASTPGGISYNEQF
>TRBV10-3|-
AISESRGGGTDTQY
>TRBV12-3/TRBV12-4|TRBD2
ASSLSGGKYNEQF
>TRBV7-8|TRBD1
ASSLAGGTGKINSPLH
>TRBV28|-
ASSPTSRMYGYT